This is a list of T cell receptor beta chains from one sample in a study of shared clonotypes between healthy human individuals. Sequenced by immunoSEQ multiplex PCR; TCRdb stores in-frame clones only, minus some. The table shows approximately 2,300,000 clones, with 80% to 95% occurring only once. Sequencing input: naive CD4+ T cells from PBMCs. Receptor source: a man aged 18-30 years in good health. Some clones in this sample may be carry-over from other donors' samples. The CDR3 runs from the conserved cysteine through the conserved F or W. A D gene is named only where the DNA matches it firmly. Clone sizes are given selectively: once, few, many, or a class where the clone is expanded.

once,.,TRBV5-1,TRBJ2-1,CASSLGPVVGDNEQFF,TGCGCCAGCAGCTTGGGACCCGTCGTGGGAGACAATGAGCAGTTCTTC
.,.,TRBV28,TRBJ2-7,CASTLRTLTYEQYF,TGTGCCAGCACCCTTCGGACTCTCACCTACGAGCAGTACTTC
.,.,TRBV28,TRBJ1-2,CASGGGRDGYTF,TGTGCCAGCGGGGGGGGCAGAGATGGCTACACCTTC
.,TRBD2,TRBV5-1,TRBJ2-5,CASSPGLAVQETQYF,TGCGCCAGCAGCCCGGGACTAGCAGTTCAAGAGACCCAGTACTTC
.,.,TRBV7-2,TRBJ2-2,CASSFGPGELFF,TGTGCCAGCAGCTTTGGACCCGGGGAGCTGTTTTTT
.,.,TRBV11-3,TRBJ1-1,CASSFARNTEAFF,TGTGCCAGCAGCTTTGCACGGAACACTGAAGCTTTCTTT
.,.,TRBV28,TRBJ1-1,CASSLAGTVNTEAFF,TGTGCCAGCAGTTTAGCAGGGACGGTGAACACTGAAGCTTTCTTT
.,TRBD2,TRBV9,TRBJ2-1,CASSEGTSGRAYNEQFF,TGTGCCAGCAGCGAGGGGACTAGCGGGAGGGCATACAATGAGCAGTTCTTC
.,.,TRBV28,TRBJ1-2,CASSYNYGYTF,TGTGCCAGCAGCTACAACTATGGCTACACCTTC
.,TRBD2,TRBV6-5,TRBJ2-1,CASRPAGGGNNEQFF,TGTGCCAGCAGACCCGCGGGCGGGGGGAACAATGAGCAGTTCTTC
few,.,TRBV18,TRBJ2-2,CASSPPEPTGELFF,TGTGCCAGCTCACCTCCGGAGCCCACCGGGGAGCTGTTTTTT
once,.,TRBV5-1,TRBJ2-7,CASSDRDHNEQYF,TGCGCCAGCAGCGACCGGGACCATAACGAGCAGTACTTC
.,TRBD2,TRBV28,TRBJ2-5,CASSLGGGQTQYF,TGTGCCAGCAGTCTCGGGGGGGGACAGACCCAGTACTTC
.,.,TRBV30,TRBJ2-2,CAWSANIEAGELFF,TGTGCCTGGAGTGCGAATATCGAGGCCGGGGAGCTGTTTTTT
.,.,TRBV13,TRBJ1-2,CASSSRRGPNYGYTF,TGTGCCAGCAGCTCCCGCCGGGGCCCTAACTATGGCTACACCTTC
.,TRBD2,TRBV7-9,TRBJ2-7,CASSPSGSGYEQYF,TGTGCCAGCAGCCCCAGCGGGAGTGGCTACGAGCAGTACTTC
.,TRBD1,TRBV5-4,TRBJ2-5,CASSGTGRDETQYF,TGTGCCAGCAGCGGGACAGGGAGAGACGAGACCCAGTACTTC